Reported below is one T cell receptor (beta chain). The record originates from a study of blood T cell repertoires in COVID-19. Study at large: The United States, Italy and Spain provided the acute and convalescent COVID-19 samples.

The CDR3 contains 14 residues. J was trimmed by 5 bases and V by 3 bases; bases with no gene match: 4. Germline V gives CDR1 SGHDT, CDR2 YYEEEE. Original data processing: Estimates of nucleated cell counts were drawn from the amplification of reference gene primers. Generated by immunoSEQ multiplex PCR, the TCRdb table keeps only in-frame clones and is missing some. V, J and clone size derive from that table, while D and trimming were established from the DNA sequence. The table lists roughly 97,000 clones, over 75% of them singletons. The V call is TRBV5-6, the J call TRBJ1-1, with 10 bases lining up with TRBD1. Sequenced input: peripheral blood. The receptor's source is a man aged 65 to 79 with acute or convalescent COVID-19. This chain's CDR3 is CASSSGQGGTEAFF. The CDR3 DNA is TGTGCCAGCAGCTCCGGACAGGGGGGGACTGAAGCTTTCTTT. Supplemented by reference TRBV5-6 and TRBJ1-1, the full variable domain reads DAGVTQSPTHLIKTRGQQVTLRCSPKSGHDTVSWYQQALGQGPQFIFQYYEEEERQRGNFPDRFSGHQFPNYSSELNVNALLLGDSALYLCASSSGQGGTEAFFGQGTRLTVV.